This T cell receptor (beta chain) was captured by sequencing in a study of vaccination and CD4 T cells after COVID-19. The assay that was used to sequence DNA from cultured CD4+ T cells was the Oncomine TCR Beta short-read assay. TCRdb independently ran MiXCR on the PCR reads; one entry per CDR3 protein. The sample has more than 15,000 distinct CDR3 sequences, 45% to 65% seen once. The germline V gene encodes CDR1 GTSNPN and CDR2 SVGIG (reference sequence). The CDR3 is made up of 13 amino acids. The V gene end was trimmed by 4 bases and the J gene end by 1 base; junction bases not matched to a gene: 3. Treatment given: approximately nine-day PBMC culture with coronavirus spike peptide pools or control peptides (ViraFEST assay). Comment on this clonotype: As yet, its antigen is unknown.

This chain uses TRBV30 with TRBJ1-1; 7 bases fit TRBD1. The material was CD4+ T cells from blood, cultured in vitro, obtained before SARS-CoV-2 vaccination. This receptor was taken from a human donor who had recovered from COVID-19. CDR3 bases: TGTGCCTGGATGGGACAGCCGAACACTGAAGCTTTCTTT. Protein product: CAWMGQPNTEAFF.